This is a list of T cell receptor beta chains from one sample in a study of blood T cell repertoires in COVID-19. TCRdb's table, derived via immunoSEQ multiplex PCR, lists solely in-frame clones and lacks some. The sample includes around 100,000 clones, around 81% of them seen just once. The source material was peripheral blood. Receptors were obtained from a man aged 80 or over with COVID-19, enrolled during active disease. Both conserved end residues are part of each CDR3.

>TRBV27
CASSPLGQSSYNEQFF
>TRBV6-5
CASSYFSQGRETQYF
>TRBV11-3
CASSLDGRAEETQYF
>TRBV6-5
CASRAGLAYYNEQFF
>TRBV18
CASSPGLAGGTDTQYF
>TRBV12-3/TRBV12-4
CASTPDINYGYTF
>TRBV7-3
CASSRTGRSTDTQYF
>TRBV24-1
CATSPDSYSGNTIYF
>TRBV6-5
CASSYSVRYNEQFF
>TRBV19
CASSTIAGGSYNEQFF
>TRBV2
CASSETSAAYEQYF
>TRBV30
CAWSAPEGVTSSYNSPLHF
>TRBV7-3
CASSPKLGTGANVLTF
>TRBV5-1
CASSAITTDPNSPLHF
>TRBV6-5
CASSPSYEQYF
>TRBV30
CAWSRNDGVTGEAFF
>TRBV2
CASTPRPGGLNNEQFF
>TRBV18
CASSQGQGDQPQHF
>TRBV27
CASSFRAGGTPDTQYF
>TRBV27
CASSLGRVLPQHF
>TRBV5-4
CASSLGGRWTEAFF
>TRBV14
CASSQDRGYGYTF
>TRBV10-3
CAIRREGSSHEQYF
>TRBV5-4
CASTHRRENYGYTF
>TRBV27
CASSSSGTSGRVFSYNEQFF
>TRBV5-6
CASSLGPARPYEQYF
>TRBV5-1
CASSLRLETDTQYF